The source of this T cell receptor (beta chain) is a study of CD8 T cells in ankylosing spondylitis. The sample holds a few counts of this clonotype. A single record per CDR3 protein comes from TCRdb applying MiXCR to the 5' RACE reads. The sample records roughly 150,000 distinct CDR3 sequences, roughly 34% being singletons. CDR1 is LGHDT and CDR2 is YNNKEL in the germline V gene (reference sequence). The CDR3 consists of 13 residues. The J segment lost 13 bases and the V segment lost 4 bases, leaving 10 bases of the junction unmatched. The V gene is TRBV3-1, the J gene TRBJ2-1; 7 nucleotides align to TRBD1. The sample taken for sequencing was synovial fluid, either unsorted or a sorted T cell fraction (not recorded which). The receptor was derived from a male donor with ankylosing spondylitis. CDR3 sequence (DNA): TGTGCCAGCAGCCCTCTTACAGGGGTCGGTCAGTTCTTC. This codes for CASSPLTGVGQFF.